This T cell receptor (beta chain) was identified during a study of cytomegalovirus exposure and HLA in healthy donors (dated by TCRdb to 2017 to 2019). In the study overall: An earlier analysis of roughly 570 of the donors reported under 300 Gb of sequence data and some 110 million unique TCR beta sequences obtained from some 170 million T cells. An early release covering roughly 600 HLA-typed donors comprised roughly 300 gigabases of sequencing data and around 80 million unique TCR sequences. Of the roughly 410 genotyped donors, less than 85% were placed in the genetic ancestry cluster associated with self-reported Caucasian donors. The study aimed to test whether cataloging public T cell receptors could reveal signatures of past pathogen exposure. The T cell repertoires of 666 subjects were profiled by immunosequencing and related to cytomegalovirus serostatus. Along with the approximately 650-subject first cohort, a separate validation cohort of over a hundred different subjects was used. To predict cytomegalovirus infection status, the study brought together high-throughput TCR immunosequencing, statistical association of individual TCRs with disease status, and machine learning. In a later analysis, previously published TCR beta repertoires from some 640 donors were re-analyzed and high-resolution HLA genotyping was added so that TCR occurrence patterns could be studied. Rather than drawing on any new phenotypic data, the later analysis identified candidate immune exposures from TCR beta sequences and the way those sequences occurred across donors. An earlier analysis of 587 of the donors used high-throughput TCR beta sequencing to judge whether each TCR beta V gene segment behaved as functional or pseudogenic. Donor age, sex, ethnicity and CMV serostatus were collected together with the repertoire data. A later genetic analysis took genome-wide SNP genotypes for about three fifths of the roughly 700 donors and used that subset as a discovery cohort. All discovery cohort repertoires had been generated using a single sequencing platform. Both class I and class II loci were covered by HLA typing, at four-digit resolution. Typing coverage varied by locus: roughly 629-640 donors for A, B, C, DRB1 and DQB1; more than 500 for DQA1; some 610 for DPA1; approximately 490 for DPB1. Roughly 5 DR-DQ haplotypes were handled as single units for association and clustering, since linkage in the cohort was strong. On average, roughly 240,000 unique TCR beta nucleotide sequences were sequenced per donor among a few hundred genotyped donors of the cohort, with roughly 20% of those sequences being non-productive.

The cohort consisted of 666 healthy bone marrow donors. At the time of sampling, every cohort member was nominally healthy, though immune exposures that went unrecorded were likely present. The donor was CMV seropositive and belonged to the group of more than 250 seropositive cohort members. A peripheral blood sample was provided by each donor, and peripheral blood mononuclear cells were used for TCR beta sequencing. The Qiagen DNeasy Blood Extraction Kit was used to extract genomic DNA from the blood cell samples. The table lists this clone with a few counts. Its cognate antigen has yet to be identified. No base quality information exists; no much larger clone differs at one position. General findings and caveats noted by the study authors: When HLA alleles, especially DR and DQ, strongly co-occurred, attributing TCR associations to individual alleles was difficult. The authors suggested that the approach could potentially be generalized to other disease states and immunological phenotypes. Most TCR sequences were seen in very few donors, while some public TCRs were found in many individuals. Several of the top co-occurrence clusters appeared to be linked to parvovirus B19, influenza, CMV and Epstein-Barr virus, according to a later analysis. In vitro tests confirmed that three of the cytomegalovirus-associated TCR beta chains recognize cytomegalovirus antigens. At a false discovery rate of 0.05, a later analysis linked fewer than 20,000 TCR beta sequences to specific HLA alleles. Sequencing depth was assumed to be roughly uniform across donors in the presence/absence analyses, though that assumption may not hold. An association between a missense DCLRE1C variant and V-gene and J-gene trimming of TCR beta chains was found in a later genetic analysis and replicated in an independent cohort. In a later analysis, most CMV-associated TCR beta chains were found to appear HLA-restricted, with HLA associations seemingly driven largely by CMV exposure. Broadly in line with IMGT annotations, most TCR beta V segments showed up in productive rearrangements about 87% or about 30% of the time in an earlier analysis of several hundred of the donors. In a later analysis, TCR association rates were found to vary across HLA loci, with the most associated TCRs seen for DRB1 alleles and the fewest for HLA-C alleles. The classifier was reported to diagnose cytomegalovirus status with high specificity and sensitivity in both the original and validation cohorts. Because HLA typing was missing for some donors at each locus, association tests included only the typed subset. CMV serostatus was the only immune exposure information available for the cohort. A cluster of highly shared sequence variants was judged likely to be a technical artifact of the sequencing pipeline. Linkage disequilibrium might explain the correlated functional status among segregating V segments, but an unknown experimental factor could not be excluded. A further reported finding was that TCR beta sequences accurately predicted the HLA-A and HLA-B alleles for most subjects in the first cohort. The study listed approximately 150 TCR beta chains as associated with cytomegalovirus. The cohort was sequenced for TCR beta chains only, and without alpha or paired-chain data the features that could be detected were limited. Because counts were too low, some 17 rarely observed V segments, including chromosome 9 orphons, were left out of the earlier analysis of a few hundred of the donors. Compared with equally common non-associated chains, HLA-associated TCR beta chains in a later analysis were more clonally expanded and had lower generation probabilities. Compared with the roughly 720-donor mean, donors in an Asian-associated ancestry cluster had fewer N-insertions in productive TCRs, according to a later genetic analysis.

The receptor library was made with the immunoSEQ multiplex PCR assay. For the multiplex PCR, a mixture combining 60 forward primers for TCR Vbeta segments and 13 reverse primers for TCR Jbeta segments was used. The CDR3 region of rearranged TCR beta genes was amplified from genomic DNA with a multiplex PCR assay. Amplified TCR beta libraries were sequenced as 87-base-pair reads on the Illumina HiSeq System. Per the authors' processing: A later analysis tallied about 77 million unique TCR beta chains across the 700 or so repertoires, and around 12 million of those chains were shared by two or more donors. Raw reads were error-corrected and collapsed into unique sequences by a nearest-neighbor algorithm in which closely related sequences were merged to remove PCR and sequencing errors. V, D and J gene segments were assigned by aligning CDR3 sequences to IMGT reference sequences. Each retained sequence needed at least a six-nucleotide match to both a V gene segment and a J gene segment. Rearrangements were classified as productive when the CDR3 lacked stop codons and remained in frame with V and J, and all other rearrangements were classified as non-productive. Following IMGT convention, CDR3 was defined as the stretch from the second conserved V-encoded cysteine up to the conserved J-encoded phenylalanine. The earlier analysis of 587 of the donors excluded sequences that lacked an unambiguous match to a single V gene segment. In an earlier analysis of approximately 590 of the donors, V segments were called functional above 56.7% productive rearrangements and were called segregating when the between-donor standard deviation exceeded 5%. To diagnose cytomegalovirus status from the catalog of TCR beta chain sequences, a statistical classification framework was built. In a later analysis, TCR nucleotide sequences were compared against IMGT/GENE-DB human TR gene sequences so that V and J genes could be assigned. The TCRdist pipeline was used in a later analysis to assign CDR3 sequences and most-parsimonious VDJ recombination scenarios. In a later analysis, each TCR beta chain was defined by its CDR3 amino acid sequence together with its V-gene family, and reads without a unique V-gene family were excluded. In a later analysis, 500 to 650 highly shared, low-generation-probability nucleotide sequences were removed to address suspected cross-contamination and a sequencing artifact. A later analysis calculated a clonal expansion index for each public chain from normalized within-repertoire ranks of inferred template counts. Generation probabilities in a later analysis came from a VDJ recombination model fitted to out-of-frame rearrangements, and those results were checked against IGoR. In a later analysis, TCR-TCR, TCR-HLA and TCR-CMV co-occurrence was scored with hypergeometric tests, and a repertoire-size bias correction was applied to TCR pairs. To estimate false discovery rates, a later analysis permuted the HLA or CMV assignments 20 times. A later analysis grouped co-occurring TCRs with DBSCAN, adding TCRdist sequence similarity when clustering within HLA-allele-positive subsets. Co-occurrence clustering excluded repertoires with fewer than 30,000 or more than 120,000 public chains, plus five with anomalous nucleotide sharing. Here the immuneACCESS table is served through TCRdb, limited to in-frame sequences with V and J called. Missing clones are a known gap in these copies; in checked studies unresolved V genes cover under half, and the rest lacks a known reason. Clone size and V and J calls were adopted from that table, with D and trimming inferred from the DNA. The sample profile shows about 170,000 clones; roughly three quarters of them were found once. 6% to 7.5% of the sample is taken by the ten largest.

Source material: PBMCs. The sequence was obtained from a man aged 35 to 55 in good health and CMV-seropositive.

The nucleotides read TGTGCCAGCTCACCATATTCTATAAAGAACACTGAAGCTTTCTTT. Its protein reads: CASSPYSIKNTEAFF. The sequence is built from TRBV18 and TRBJ1-1, with the D gene not clear enough to name. CDR1 and CDR2 are read off the germline V gene as KGHSH and LQKENI. Trimming removed 2 bases from V and 1 base from J, leaving 11 bases between the germline ends. Taken from cysteine to phenylalanine, the CDR3 has 15 residues. CDR3 DNA only is kept here, 45 bases in frame from base 1. Here the CDR3 is joined to the reference TRBV18 and TRBJ1-1 genes, and the full variable domain is: NAGVMQNPRHLVRRRGQEARLRCSPMKGHSHVYWYRQLPEEGLKFMVYLQKENIIDESGMPKERFSAEFPKEGPSILRIQQVVRGDSAAYFCASSPYSIKNTEAFFGQGTRLTVV.